A single sample gave rise to the 10 T cell receptor beta chains below, sequenced in a study of blood T cell repertoires in COVID-19. Produced via immunoSEQ multiplex PCR; TCRdb's table is partial and in-frame only. The sample lists 100,000 to 150,000 clones; 74% were seen once. Material for sequencing was peripheral blood. The origin of the receptors is an older man with COVID-19, enrolled during active disease.

This clone has more than one count but fewer than ten. The V call is TRBV10-3, the J call TRBJ2-5, with TRBD1 as a possible D gene (5 bases). Germline CDR1 ENHRY, CDR2 SYGVKD. The V and J ends lost 11 bases and 2 bases respectively, with 24 bases between them. The CDR3 is made up of 16 amino acids. The chain's CDR3 is CAAADHSKGAQETQYF. CDR3 sequence (DNA): TGTGCCGCCGCGGACCATTCGAAAGGGGCACAAGAGACCCAGTACTTC.

Concerning this clone: The identical CDR3 is also encoded by other nucleotide sequences in the sample. The rearrangement joins TRBV24-1 to TRBJ1-1; 7 bases line up with TRBD1. Unmatched junction bases numbered 2, after V lost 4 bases and J lost 4 bases. CDR1 KGHDR and CDR2 SFDVKD come from the germline V gene. The CDR3 totals 13 residues. The DNA for the CDR3 is TGTGCCACCAGTGACCGACAGGGCACTGAAGCTTTCTTT. This gives the protein CATSDRQGTEAFF.

The chain uses TRBV28 and TRBJ2-1; TRBD1 is a possible D gene (6 bases). Trimming removed 3 bases from V and 3 bases from J, with 9 bases in between. Per germline, CDR1 MDHEN and CDR2 SYDVKM. This CDR3 spans 14 amino acids. Here the CDR3 reads CASSFPGDYNEQFF. The DNA for the CDR3 is TGTGCCAGCAGTTTCCCAGGGGACTACAATGAGCAGTTCTTC.

J is TRBJ1-2 and V is TRBV28; 8 bases map to TRBD1. V lost 5 bases to trimming and J lost 2 bases; unmatched junction nucleotides: 7. CDR1 is MDHEN, CDR2 SYDVKM, per germline. The CDR3 length is 15 residues. The CDR3 bases are TGTGCCAGCAGTCCTGGACAGGGCTGGAACTATGGCTACACCTTC. It codes for CASSPGQGWNYGYTF.

The sample holds a few counts of this clone. The J gene is TRBJ1-1, the V gene TRBV6-5, with TRBD1 matching 8 bases. V lost 2 bases to trimming and J lost 1 base; unmatched junction nucleotides: 6. The germline V gene has CDR1 MNHEY and CDR2 SVGAGI. This CDR3 comprises 16 residues. The CDR3 nucleotides are TGTGCCAGCAGTTACCCGCAGGGGGCAGGGAACACTGAAGCTTTCTTT. Translation gives CASSYPQGAGNTEAFF.

The chain employs TRBV12-5 and TRBJ1-1; 10 bases are a match to TRBD1. V shed 3 bases and J 0 bases; nucleotides not matched to a gene: 4. Germline CDR1 and CDR2: LGHNT and FRNRAP. This CDR3 is built from 16 residues. The CDR3 DNA sequence: TGTGCTAGTGGTTTCCAGGGACAGGGGATGAACACTGAAGCTTTCTTT. Its protein product is CASGFQGQGMNTEAFF.

The chain recombines TRBV5-1 with TRBJ2-2; TRBD1 agrees at 9 bases. CDR3 size: 17 residues. Losses at the gene ends were 6 bases for V and 6 bases for J; bases not matched to a gene: 15. Germline CDR1 SGHRS, CDR2 YFSETQ. CDR3 nucleotide sequence: TGCGCCAGCACCCGGGGGCCCACAGGGGGCGCCGCCGGGGAGCTGTTTTTT. It codes for CASTRGPTGGAAGELFF.

This chain connects TRBV7-2 to TRBJ1-2; D remains ambiguous. CDR1 is SGHTA and CDR2 is FQGNSA in the germline V gene. V lost 5 bases, J lost 8 bases, and 9 bases lay in between. The CDR3 length is 11 residues. CDR3 residues: CASSPRKGYTF. In DNA, the CDR3 is TGTGCCAGCAGCCCGCGTAAGGGCTACACCTTC.

The chain recombines TRBV7-9 with TRBJ1-1; D gene ambiguous. Per germline, CDR1 SEHNR and CDR2 FQNEAQ (reference sequence). This CDR3 contains 15 residues. Trimming shortened V by 3 bases and J by 5 bases, and 16 bases separated the two germline ends. CDR3 protein: CASSFDVGVRTEAFF. The CDR3 nucleotides are TGTGCCAGCAGCTTTGATGTCGGTGTTAGAACTGAAGCTTTCTTT.

This clone was detected a few times. This chain links TRBV4-3 with TRBJ1-6; D might be TRBD1 (5 bases). CDR1 and CDR2 from the germline V gene are LGHNA and YSLEER. V dropped 0 bases and J dropped 9 bases, with 15 bases sitting between them. The CDR3 runs 16 residues. CDR3 in amino acids: CASSQETGGLSSPLHF. Written as DNA, the CDR3 is TGCGCCAGCAGCCAAGAAACGGGGGGACTCAGTTCACCCCTCCACTTT.